Listed here is a single TCR beta chain. Antigen unknown. The data belong to a study of cytomegalovirus exposure and HLA in healthy donors. Study-level results: It was reported in a later analysis that an Asian-associated ancestry cluster showed fewer N-insertions than the approximately 670-donor mean. Segments of the TCR beta V type were, in most cases, productive about 87% or about 30% of the time in an earlier analysis. In a later analysis, HLA-associated beta chains showed higher expansion and lower generation probabilities than comparable chains.

This PCR relied on a set of 60 Vbeta primers and 13 Jbeta primers. Assay used: immunoSEQ multiplex PCR; TCRdb lists only in-frame clones, some missing. This repertoire includes over 120,000 clones. Germline assignment: CDR1 SGHDT and CDR2 YYEEEE. V shed 0 bases and J 3 bases; nucleotides not matched to a gene: 7. This CDR3 has 18 amino acids. Sequenced sample: PBMCs. The V gene is TRBV5-6, the J gene TRBJ2-1; TRBD2 aligns across 12 bases. This sequence was found in a male donor in good health and CMV-seronegative. The CDR3 spells CASSLVLAGGGVYNEQFF. The CDR3, as DNA: TGTGCCAGCAGCTTGGTTCTAGCGGGAGGGGGGGTCTACAATGAGCAGTTCTTC. Supplemented by reference TRBV5-6 and TRBJ2-1, the full variable domain reads DAGVTQSPTHLIKTRGQQVTLRCSPKSGHDTVSWYQQALGQGPQFIFQYYEEEERQRGNFPDRFSGHQFPNYSSELNVNALLLGDSALYLCASSLVLAGGGVYNEQFFGPGTRLTVL.